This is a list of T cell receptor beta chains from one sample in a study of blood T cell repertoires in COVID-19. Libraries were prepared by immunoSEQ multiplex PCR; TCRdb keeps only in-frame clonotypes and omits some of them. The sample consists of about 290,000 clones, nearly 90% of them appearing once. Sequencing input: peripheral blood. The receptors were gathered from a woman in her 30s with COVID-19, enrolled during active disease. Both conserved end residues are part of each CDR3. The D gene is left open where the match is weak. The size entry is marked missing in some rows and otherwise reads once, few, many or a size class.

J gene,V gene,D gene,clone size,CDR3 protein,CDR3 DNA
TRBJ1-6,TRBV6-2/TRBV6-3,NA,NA,CASSNRGNSPLHF,TGTGCCAGCAGCAACCGGGGTAATTCACCCCTCCACTTT
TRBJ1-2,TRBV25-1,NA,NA,CATRIGDYGYTF,TGTGCCACCCGTATAGGGGACTATGGCTACACCTTC
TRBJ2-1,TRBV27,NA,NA,CASSSLYNEQFF,TGTGCCAGCAGTTCCCTCTACAATGAGCAGTTCTTC
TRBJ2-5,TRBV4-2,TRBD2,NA,CASSQDLTSGGRWQETQYF,TGTGCCAGCAGCCAAGATCTAACTAGCGGGGGGAGATGGCAAGAGACCCAGTACTTC
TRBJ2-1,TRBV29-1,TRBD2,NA,CSVEDTSGGEQFF,TGCAGCGTTGAAGATACTAGCGGGGGTGAGCAGTTCTTC
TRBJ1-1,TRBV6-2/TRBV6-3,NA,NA,CASSYPPFNRVRAFF,TGTGCCAGCAGTTACCCCCCCTTCAACAGGGTGCGAGCTTTCTTT
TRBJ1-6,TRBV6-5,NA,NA,CASSYRGSYNSPLHF,TGTGCCAGCAGTTACCGAGGCTCCTATAATTCACCCCTCCACTTT
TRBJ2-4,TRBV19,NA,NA,CASSIVGSQYF,TGTGCCAGTAGTATAGTCGGGAGCCAGTACTTC
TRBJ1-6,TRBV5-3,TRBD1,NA,CARRVSGTVVYNSPLHF,TGTGCCAGAAGAGTCTCGGGGACAGTAGTCTATAATTCACCCCTCCACTTT
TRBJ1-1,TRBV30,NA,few,CAWLRGTEAFF,TGTGCCTGGCTTAGGGGCACTGAAGCTTTCTTT
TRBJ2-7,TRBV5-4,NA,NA,CASSSEFGQYF,TGTGCCAGCAGCTCTGAGTTCGGGCAGTACTTC
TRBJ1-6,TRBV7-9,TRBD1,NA,CASSTGGSPLHF,TGTGCCAGCAGCACAGGGGGGTCACCCCTCCACTTT
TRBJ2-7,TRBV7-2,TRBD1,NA,CASSLQTGYPGEQYF,TGTGCCAGCAGCCTTCAGACAGGGTACCCCGGCGAGCAGTACTTC
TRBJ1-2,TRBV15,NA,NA,CATSRDQRPNYGYTF,TGTGCCACCAGCAGAGATCAGCGCCCAAACTATGGCTACACCTTC
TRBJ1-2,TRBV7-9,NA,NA,CASSYRDFYTF,TGTGCCAGCAGCTACCGAGATTTCTACACCTTC
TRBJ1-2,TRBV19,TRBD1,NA,CASSIGTDYGYTF,TGTGCCAGTAGTATCGGGACAGACTATGGCTACACCTTC